These 17 T cell receptor beta chains originate from one sample sequenced in a study of cytomegalovirus exposure and HLA in healthy donors. The PCR had 60 Vbeta and 13 Jbeta primers. The method was immunoSEQ multiplex PCR; TCRdb's version includes in-frame clones alone and lacks a portion of them. The data hold roughly 100,000 clones, with roughly four fifths observed a single time. Sequencing input: PBMCs. The receptor source for this set is a woman aged 55-70 years in good health and CMV-seropositive.

The chain recombines TRBV28 with TRBJ2-1, with a tentative D call TRBD2 (6 bases). The V gene lost 7 bases and the J gene lost 9 bases, with 16 bases spanning the gap. The germline CDR1 and CDR2 sequences are MDHEN and SYDVKM. This CDR3 has 13 residues. In DNA form, the CDR3 reads TGTGCCAGCACCCTTAGCGGTCGGGGTGAGCAGTTCTTC. It encodes CASTLSGRGEQFF.

This clone has a single count. The gene calls are TRBV19 and TRBJ2-1, with 15 bases aligning to TRBD2. Trimming at V came to 4 bases and at J to 7 bases, leaving 8 bases not matched to a gene. There are 17 residues in the CDR3. CDR1 is LNHDA and CDR2 is SQIVND in the germline V gene (reference sequence). The CDR3 reads CASSTPYGLAGGNEQFF. CDR3 DNA: TGTGCCAGTAGTACGCCCTATGGACTAGCGGGAGGGAATGAGCAGTTCTTC.

V and J are TRBV28 and TRBJ2-3, with 11 bases aligning to TRBD1. The V segment lost 4 bases and the J segment 0 bases; nucleotides outside the gene matches: 12. Germline lookup yields CDR1 MDHEN and CDR2 SYDVKM. This CDR3 region has 19 residues. CDR3 residues: CASSSFGTGGIYSTDTQYF. The CDR3 region has the DNA TGTGCCAGCAGTTCCTTCGGGACAGGGGGGATCTATAGCACAGATACGCAGTATTTT.

In this sample, this clone turned up once. The chain couples TRBV18 to TRBJ1-1; tentatively, D is TRBD1 (5 bases). Germline CDR1 reads KGHSH; CDR2 reads LQKENI. The CDR3 is 16 residues long. The V gene lost 6 bases and the J gene lost 6 bases, with 23 bases spanning the gap. CDR3 loop: CASSRSPRGTNPEAFF. The CDR3 nucleotides are TGTGCCAGCTCCCGAAGCCCCCGGGGGACTAACCCTGAAGCTTTCTTT.

The chain carries TRBV5-1 and TRBJ2-3; D gene unclear. The V and J ends lost 3 bases and 0 bases respectively, with 8 bases between them. This CDR3 is built from 14 residues. CDR1 and CDR2 from the germline V gene are SGHRS and YFSETQ. The CDR3 nucleotides are TGCGCCAGCAGCTCGTCTAGGAGCACAGATACGCAGTATTTT. Translating it yields CASSSSRSTDTQYF.

The rearrangement uses TRBV28 and TRBJ1-1; TRBD1 might be the D (6 bases). Germline-derived CDR1 and CDR2 are MDHEN and SYDVKM. Trimming shortened V by 2 bases and J by 6 bases, and 22 bases separated the two germline ends. The CDR3 totals 17 residues. In DNA, the CDR3 is TGTGCCAGCAGTTTACGGGGGGCCCCGATCGTGGTGTCTGAAGCTTTCTTT. This encodes CASSLRGAPIVVSEAFF.

This chain uses TRBV5-4 with TRBJ2-5, with 9 bases identical to TRBD2. CDR1 is SGHNT and CDR2 is YYREEE in the germline V gene (reference sequence). Trimming cost V 0 bases and J 2 bases; bases outside gene matches: 2. The CDR3 covers 15 residues. The chain's CDR3 is CASSLASGAQETQYF. The CDR3, as DNA: TGTGCCAGCAGCTTGGCTAGCGGGGCTCAAGAGACCCAGTACTTC.

V usage is TRBV5-1 and J usage is TRBJ2-7; 11 nucleotides align to TRBD2. CDR3 length: 17 amino acids. The ends lost 4 bases at V and 1 base at J; junction bases unmatched: 10. Germline-derived CDR1 and CDR2 are SGHRS and YFSETQ. Here the CDR3 reads CASSLRAGTSGSYEQYF. The CDR3 nucleotides are TGCGCCAGCAGCCTGCGTGCGGGGACTAGCGGATCCTACGAGCAGTACTTC.

V is TRBV7-8 and J is TRBJ2-4; 7 bases match TRBD2. J gave up 2 bases and V 1 base, and 20 bases lay outside the gene matches. Germline CDR1 and CDR2: SGHVS and FQNEAQ. The CDR3 sequence is 21 residues long. CDR3 coding DNA: TGTGCCAGCAGCTTAGTGAGACCCAGCGGGACCGACCTAGGGACCAAAAACATTCAGTACTTC. Translation gives CASSLVRPSGTDLGTKNIQYF.

This clone was picked up a small number of times. The chain has TRBV27 and TRBJ2-1; TRBD2 matches at 11 bases. Germline assignment: CDR1 MNHEY and CDR2 SMNVEV (reference sequence). Losses at the gene ends were 11 bases for V and 5 bases for J; bases not matched to a gene: 11. The length of the CDR3 is 15 residues. CDR3: CAPKTMGLADNEQFF. The CDR3 DNA follows: TGTGCCCCCAAAACCATGGGACTAGCGGACAATGAGCAGTTCTTC.

The rearrangement links TRBV18 to TRBJ1-2, with a possible D match to TRBD1 (6 bases). Deletions cut 1 base from V and 3 bases from J, with 12 bases between. Germline CDR1 and CDR2: KGHSH and LQKENI. The CDR3 runs 15 residues. The CDR3 DNA reads TGTGCCAGCTCACCACGAGTCAGGGGAGACTATGGCTACACCTTC. This sequence encodes CASSPRVRGDYGYTF.

This chain uses TRBV4-2 with TRBJ1-4; possible D gene TRBD1, 6 bases. CDR3 length: 17 amino acids. V was trimmed by 2 bases and J by 8 bases, leaving 21 bases between them. The V gene's germline CDR1 is LGHNA and CDR2 YNFKEQ. The CDR3 spells CASSQLGQSSSGEKLFF. The CDR3, as DNA: TGTGCCAGCAGCCAACTCGGACAGTCATCCTCGGGCGAAAAACTGTTTTTT.

For this clone: Just one base apart from a much larger clone, this may be a read error. The V call is TRBV6-5, the J call TRBJ1-1; 7 bases fit TRBD1. CDR1 MNHEY and CDR2 SVGAGI come from the germline V gene. V was pared by 6 bases and J by 0 bases, with 4 bases of the junction left unmatched. The CDR3 consists of 14 residues. This CDR3 reads CASSLGQLNTEAFF. CDR3 DNA: TGTGCCAGCAGCTTGGGACAGTTGAACACTGAAGCTTTCTTT.

This rearrangement joins TRBV11-3 to TRBJ2-7; 7 nucleotides agree with TRBD1. V lost 5 bases, J lost 0 bases, and 7 bases stayed unmatched. Germline V gene sequence: CDR1 SGHNT, CDR2 YENEEA. The CDR3 sequence is 15 residues long. The CDR3 nucleotides are TGTGCCAGCAGCCCGGGACAGACACTCTCCTACGAGCAGTACTTC. As protein: CASSPGQTLSYEQYF.

On this clone: A junction boundary mismatches the germline segment, possibly from a read error. This chain joins TRBV7-9 and TRBJ2-3; D uncertain. CDR1 is SEHNR, CDR2 FQNEAQ, per germline (reference sequence). The CDR3 has 12 amino acids. The CDR3: CSSSFIFDTQYF. Here the CDR3 DNA reads TGTTCCAGCAGCTTTATTTTCGATACGCAGTATTTT.

The genes are TRBV13 and TRBJ2-7; 8 bases map to TRBD1. The CDR3 loop spans 14 amino acids. Trimming at V came to 5 bases and at J to 0 bases, leaving 3 bases not matched to a gene. Germline CDR1 and CDR2: PRHDT and FYEKMQ (reference sequence). The CDR3 DNA reads TGTGCCAGCAGCACCGGGACAGGCTCCTACGAGCAGTACTTC. Protein: CASSTGTGSYEQYF.

Remarks on this clone: The junction and the germline gene differ at one end; a read error may be behind it. This chain connects TRBV5-1 to TRBJ2-1, with D unresolved. Germline assignment: CDR1 SGHRS and CDR2 YFSETQ. The CDR3 contains 12 residues. The CDR3 coding sequence is TGCGCCAGCAGCTTGTCCTTCAATGAGCAGTTCTTC. Amino acids: CASSLSFNEQFF.